This TCR beta chain comes out of a study of glioma-infiltrating T cells after dendritic cell vaccination. About the study: Dendritic cell vaccination trial patients had either newly diagnosed or recurrent glioblastoma. Patients received autologous tumor lysate-pulsed dendritic cell vaccination between about 2002 and 2013. Dendritic cells derived from monocytes and pulsed with autologous tumor lysate formed the vaccine.

Deletions cut 4 bases from V and 0 bases from J, with 13 bases between. This CDR3 has 15 amino acids. CDR1 and CDR2 from the germline V gene are SNHLY and FYNNEI. The sample's time point: after dendritic cell vaccination, including at tumor progression/relapse. Amplification used 60 V beta primers and 13 J beta primers. Clones were sequenced by immunoSEQ multiplex PCR, and TCRdb holds only the in-frame ones, with some missing. The data hold roughly 85,000 clones, with about 85% observed a single time. V and J are TRBV2 and TRBJ2-7; D is uncertain. The source of this sequence is a human donor with glioblastoma. The sample in question was blood, obtained after dendritic cell vaccination. CDR3 nucleotide sequence: TGTGCCAGCAGTGTCTTGGCACAGAGCTCCTACGAGCAGTACTTC. Encoded protein: CASSVLAQSSYEQYF.